The 9 T cell receptor beta chains listed next were all sequenced from one sample in a study of esophageal squamous cell carcinoma under preoperative chemotherapy. TCRdb ran MiXCR on the PCR reads and lists one entry per CDR3 protein. The sample includes about 18,000 distinct CDR3 sequences, just over 45% of them seen just once. Indicated time point: after preoperative PTX-NDP chemotherapy. This sample was taken from a patient given preoperative chemotherapy. The receptors originated from a human donor with esophageal squamous cell carcinoma. The donor label of this sample is uncertain.

The genes are TRBV19 and TRBJ2-1; D assignment may be TRBD1 or TRBD2 (5 bases each). V gave up 3 bases and J gave up 6 bases, with 12 bases separating them. The CDR3 spans 14 residues. The germline V gene encodes CDR1 LNHDA and CDR2 SQIVND (reference sequence). CDR3 DNA: TGTGCCAGTAGTATGGGATGGGGACCCAATGAGCAGTTCTTC. This gives the protein CASSMGWGPNEQFF.

The chain joins TRBV7-3 to TRBJ2-3; TRBD2 aligns across 10 bases. Germline V gives CDR1 SGHTA, CDR2 FQGTGA. The CDR3 extends over 15 amino acids. Losses at the gene ends were 5 bases for V and 0 bases for J; bases not matched to a gene: 2. This chain's CDR3 is CASSGLAASTDTQYF. The CDR3 bases are TGTGCCAGCAGCGGACTAGCGGCTAGCACAGATACGCAGTATTTT.

This clonotype occurred many times. CDR3 coding DNA: TGTGCCAGCAGCACCACCGGACTAGCAACGCAGTATTTT. Translated, it gives CASSTTGLATQYF. The gene calls are TRBV7-2 and TRBJ2-3; 8 positions match TRBD2. J was trimmed by 9 bases and V by 5 bases; bases with no gene match: 7. CDR1 is SGHTA and CDR2 is FQGNSA in the germline V gene. This CDR3 has 13 residues.

V usage is TRBV6-1 and J usage is TRBJ2-5, with 12 bases lining up with TRBD2. The germline gives CDR1 MNHNS, CDR2 SASEGT. This CDR3 has 14 amino acids. The trim removed 8 bases at V and 2 bases at J, leaving 3 bases unmatched. The CDR3 DNA reads as TGTGCCAGCGGAGGACTAGCGGGGCAAGAGACCCAGTACTTC. This gives the protein CASGGLAGQETQYF.

The V call is TRBV7-2, the J call TRBJ2-3; the D call may be TRBD1 or TRBD2 (6 bases each). CDR3 length: 15 residues. The V end lost 5 bases, the J end lost 7 bases, and 19 bases lay between the germline ends. Germline CDR1 SGHTA, CDR2 FQGNSA. In DNA, the CDR3 is TGTGCCAGCAGCCTCCGGGAGAGGGGGAAAAATACGCAGTATTTT. It yields the protein CASSLRERGKNTQYF.

Remarks on this clonotype: The CDR3 carries no conserved terminal phenylalanine or tryptophan, so it likely arises from a read error. The DNA is omitted, as the CDR3 cannot be located on it reliably, and the CDR3 follows TCRdb's listing. The V and J genes are TRBV7-2 and TRBJ2-5. Germline CDR1 is SGHTA and CDR2 is FQGNSA. The CDR3 comprises 11 residues, both ends counted. CDR3 residues: CASSPQETQLS.

The chain couples TRBV19 to TRBJ2-4, with D uncertain. The CDR3 totals 12 residues. Trimming pared 3 bases from V and 13 bases from J, leaving 13 bases between. The germline gives CDR1 LNHDA, CDR2 SQIVND (reference sequence). The CDR3 spells CASSILGHEQYF. CDR3 DNA: TGTGCCAGTAGTATTTTAGGGCATGAGCAGTACTTC.

The chain uses TRBV7-2 and TRBJ2-3; a possible D gene is TRBD2 (6 bases). The better agreement between TRBJ2-7 and the DNA end casts doubt on the J call. The CDR3 is 12 residues long. Germline V gene data show CDR1 as SGHTA and CDR2 as FQGNSA. The DNA for the CDR3 is TGTGCGGGCAGGTTAGCGGAAACTACGCAGTACTTC. This sequence encodes CAGRLAETTQYF.

On this clonotype itself: Compared with germline, one end of the junction differs, possibly owing to a read error. V usage is TRBV7-2 and J usage is TRBJ2-5; 10 nucleotides line up with TRBD1. CDR1 and CDR2 (germline): SGHTA, FQGNSA. This CDR3 contains 15 residues. CDR3 nucleotide sequence: TGTTGCGGGGGCCTCGGGGACAGGGGCCGAAATACCCAGTATTTC. It yields the protein CCGGLGDRGRNTQYF.